The 32 T cell receptor beta chains listed next were all sequenced from one sample in a study of cytomegalovirus exposure and HLA in healthy donors. Primers for the PCR totalled 60 Vbeta and 13 Jbeta. Generated by immunoSEQ multiplex PCR, the TCRdb table keeps only in-frame clones and is missing some. The data contain about 100,000 clones, about 79% of them singletons. Sequencing was carried out using PBMCs. These receptors originate from a woman in her late teens or twenties in good health and CMV-seronegative.

This sequence joins TRBV30 and TRBJ1-2; no clear D gene. V lost 0 bases, J lost 6 bases, and 11 bases lay in between. The CDR3 loop spans 13 amino acids. Per germline, CDR1 GTSNPN and CDR2 SVGIG (reference sequence). DNA of the CDR3: TGTGCCTGGAGTGTACCCCCGGGGAATGGCTACACCTTC. Amino acids: CAWSVPPGNGYTF.

V usage is TRBV7-9 and J usage is TRBJ1-6; D may be TRBD1 (5 bases). Trimming removed 2 bases at V and 7 bases at J, with 15 bases between. This CDR3 has 16 amino acids. In germline, CDR1 is SEHNR, CDR2 FQNEAQ (reference sequence). The CDR3 region has the DNA TGTGCCAGCAGCTTACCAGGGCCCTCAGGGAATTCACCCCTCCACTTT. Protein sequence: CASSLPGPSGNSPLHF.

The chain has TRBV11-3 and TRBJ2-3, with 12 positions matching TRBD2. Trimming at V came to 5 bases and at J to 5 bases, leaving 8 bases not matched to a gene. This CDR3 comprises 16 residues. Germline CDR1 and CDR2: SGHNT and YENEEA. The CDR3 reads CASSPLAGGHVDTQYF. In DNA form, the CDR3 reads TGTGCCAGCAGCCCGCTAGCGGGAGGGCATGTAGATACGCAGTATTTT.

The chain uses TRBV28 and TRBJ1-1; 7 bases agree with TRBD1. This CDR3 has 13 residues. Germline V gene lookup returns CDR1 MDHEN and CDR2 SYDVKM. The junction had 4 bases not matched to a gene; V was cut back by 5 bases and J by 4 bases. The CDR3: CASSPPGGTEAFF. CDR3 in DNA: TGTGCCAGCAGTCCTCCAGGGGGCACTGAAGCTTTCTTT.

This clone came up once. The chain couples TRBV5-1 to TRBJ2-6; 8 bases align to TRBD2. Trimming cost V 1 base and J 0 bases; bases outside gene matches: 9. This CDR3 is 19 amino acids long. Germline V CDR1 and CDR2: SGHRS, YFSETQ. Here the CDR3 DNA reads TGCGCCAGCAGCTTGTTGAGCGGGGGAGAGTACTCTGGGGCCAACGTCCTGACTTTC. Translated, it gives CASSLLSGGEYSGANVLTF.

The chain carries TRBV4-1 and TRBJ2-7, with TRBD2 matching 10 bases. From germline, CDR1 is MGHRA and CDR2 YSYEKL. The V gene end was trimmed by 2 bases and the J gene end by 7 bases; junction bases not matched to a gene: 5. This CDR3 contains 14 residues. The DNA for the CDR3 is TGCGCCAGCAGCCAACCAGCGGGAGGGGGTGAGCAGTACTTC. Its translation: CASSQPAGGGEQYF.

The rearrangement uses TRBV7-6 and TRBJ1-6; D remains ambiguous. There are 14 residues in the CDR3. The V end was cut by 1 base, the J end by 10 bases, with 11 bases between. Germline V gene lookup returns CDR1 SGHVS and CDR2 FNYEAQ. CDR3: CASSLVARGSPLHF. The CDR3 nucleotides are TGTGCCAGCAGCTTAGTCGCCCGGGGATCACCCCTCCACTTT. The full variable domain, rest sourced from reference TRBV7-6 and TRBJ1-6, is GAGVSQSPRYKVTKRGQDVALRCDPISGHVSLYWYRQALGQGPEFLTYFNYEAQQDKSGLPNDRFSAERPEGSISTLTIQRTEQRDSAMYRCASSLVARGSPLHFGNGTRLTVT.

This clone was picked up a small number of times. The genes are TRBV6-6 and TRBJ1-3; 7 bases fit TRBD1. The CDR3 has 16 residues. The trim removed 2 bases at V and 0 bases at J, leaving 4 bases unmatched. Germline CDR1 is MNHNY and CDR2 is SVGAGI (reference sequence). CDR3 bases: TGTGCCAGCAGTTACCGGGGACAGACCTCTGGAAACACCATATATTTT. Encoded protein: CASSYRGQTSGNTIYF.

The genes are TRBV27 and TRBJ2-7; 9 bases map to TRBD1. V lost 4 bases to trimming and J lost 1 base; unmatched junction nucleotides: 5. CDR1 MNHEY and CDR2 SMNVEV come from the germline V gene (reference sequence). The CDR3 is made up of 15 amino acids. CDR3 sequence reads: CASSSFGTGSYEQYF. The CDR3 DNA sequence: TGTGCCAGCAGTTCCTTTGGGACAGGGTCCTACGAGCAGTACTTC.

The CDR3 protein is CASSIGGGTVRSYNEQFF. CDR3 nucleotides: TGTGCCAGTAGTATAGGAGGTGGTACGGTGCGGTCCTACAATGAGCAGTTCTTC. The rearrangement uses TRBV19 and TRBJ2-1; D is unclear. The V gene lost 1 base and the J gene lost 1 base, with 17 bases spanning the gap. The CDR3 contains 18 residues. Germline V lookup: CDR1 LNHDA, CDR2 SQIVND (reference sequence).

The chain couples TRBV6-4 to TRBJ2-5, with 10 bases lining up with TRBD1. The V gene's germline CDR1 is MRHNA and CDR2 SNTAGT. The CDR3 has 17 residues. V was clipped by 3 bases and J by 2 bases; unmatched bases: 9. CDR3 bases: TGTGCCAGCAGTGATCCACGGACAGGGGGTTGGCAAGAGACCCAGTACTTC. Encoded protein: CASSDPRTGGWQETQYF.

The rearrangement links TRBV4-3 to TRBJ2-7; D uncertain. From germline, CDR1 is LGHNA and CDR2 YSLEER. This CDR3 contains 15 residues. The ends were cut back, 0 bases at V and 7 bases at J, with 16 bases in the middle. CDR3 DNA sequence: TGCGCCAGCAGCCAAGAATCGACCTCGAGGATGGAGCAGTACTTC. Amino acids: CASSQESTSRMEQYF.

This clone was counted a few times. This CDR3 is also generated by other DNA sequences in the sample. The V call is TRBV7-2, the J call TRBJ2-1, with 8 bases that match TRBD1. The CDR3 consists of 16 residues. Germline-derived CDR1 and CDR2 are SGHTA and FQGNSA. V lost 0 bases to trimming and J lost 3 bases; unmatched junction nucleotides: 4. The CDR3 DNA reads TGTGCCAGCAGCTTAGCCCCAGGACAGGGCTACAATGAGCAGTTCTTC. The encoded protein is CASSLAPGQGYNEQFF.

The chain has TRBV5-1 and TRBJ1-1; 10 bases line up with TRBD1. The germline V gene has CDR1 SGHRS and CDR2 YFSETQ. Unmatched junction bases numbered 5, after V lost 4 bases and J lost 5 bases. The CDR3 loop spans 14 amino acids. CDR3 sequence reads: CASSDRGRYTEAFF. In nucleotides, the CDR3 is TGCGCCAGCAGCGACAGGGGGCGGTATACTGAAGCTTTCTTT.

The chain links TRBV28 to TRBJ2-3; a weak D match, TRBD1 (5 bases). The germline V gene has CDR1 MDHEN and CDR2 SYDVKM. The V and J ends lost 6 bases and 2 bases respectively, with 12 bases between them. The CDR3 has 14 amino acids. The CDR3 protein is CASSPDSNTDTQYF. For the CDR3, the DNA is TGTGCCAGCAGCCCCGACAGTAACACAGATACGCAGTATTTT.

This chain connects TRBV5-1 to TRBJ2-6; 14 nucleotides align to TRBD2. The V gene end was trimmed by 0 bases and the J gene end by 5 bases; junction bases not matched to a gene: 4. The CDR3 covers 18 residues. Germline loops: CDR1 SGHRS, CDR2 YFSETQ. Here the CDR3 DNA reads TGCGCCAGCAGCTTGGAAGGACTAGCGGGGGGACGGGCCAACGTCCTGACTTTC. Translating gives CASSLEGLAGGRANVLTF.

The chain uses TRBV7-6 and TRBJ2-2; tentative D call: TRBD2 (5 bases). The V end lost 2 bases, the J end lost 4 bases, and 14 bases lay between the germline ends. This CDR3 contains 16 residues. In germline, CDR1 is SGHVS, CDR2 FNYEAQ. The chain's CDR3 is CASSLYTVASTGELFF. The CDR3 nucleotides read TGTGCCAGCAGCTTATATACAGTAGCGAGCACCGGGGAGCTGTTTTTT.

This clone was detected only a few times. The chain couples TRBV6-5 to TRBJ1-5; unclear D gene. V lost 0 bases to trimming and J lost 6 bases, with 6 bases between them. There are 13 residues in the CDR3. Germline V gives CDR1 MNHEY, CDR2 SVGAGI. The CDR3 is CASSYSMAQPQHF. The CDR3 nucleotides read TGTGCCAGCAGTTACTCGATGGCTCAGCCCCAGCATTTT.

The V and J genes are TRBV4-1 and TRBJ2-7, with D possibly being TRBD2 (5 bases). Trimming stripped 1 base from V and 1 base from J, with 8 bases between. The CDR3 contains 14 residues. Germline CDR1 and CDR2: MGHRA and YSYEKL. CDR3 in amino acids: CASSQGRVSYEQYF. DNA of the CDR3: TGCGCCAGCAGCCAAGGGCGGGTTTCCTACGAGCAGTACTTC.

J is TRBJ2-7 and V is TRBV9; 8 nucleotides line up with TRBD1. The germline V gene has CDR1 SGDLS and CDR2 YYNGEE. The CDR3 loop spans 15 amino acids. V lost 4 bases, J lost 0 bases, and 6 bases stayed unmatched. The CDR3 here is CASSPQGAYSYEQYF. The CDR3 DNA reads as TGTGCCAGCAGCCCCCAGGGGGCCTACTCCTACGAGCAGTACTTC.

The DNA for the CDR3 is TGTGCCAGCAGCTCCAGACTAGCGGGGGGCGGACCCTCATACGAGCAGTACTTC. The encoded protein is CASSSRLAGGGPSYEQYF. This sequence joins TRBV7-2 and TRBJ2-7, with 13 bases aligning to TRBD2. The CDR3 spans 18 residues. The trim removed 4 bases at V and 4 bases at J, leaving 13 bases unmatched. Germline CDR1 reads SGHTA; CDR2 reads FQGNSA.

V is TRBV9 and J is TRBJ2-5; 9 nucleotides agree with TRBD2. Germline V gene lookup returns CDR1 SGDLS and CDR2 YYNGEE. The CDR3 consists of 16 residues. Trimming cost V 3 bases and J 4 bases; bases outside gene matches: 10. DNA of the CDR3: TGTGCCAGCAGCGCCGGTGGGCGGGGGGGCAGAGAGACCCAGTACTTC. Protein sequence: CASSAGGRGGRETQYF.

The chain uses TRBV30 and TRBJ1-5; TRBD1 matches at 12 bases. V trimming: 2 bases; J trimming: 6 bases; junction bases outside the gene matches: 8. This CDR3 has 16 residues. Germline assignment: CDR1 GTSNPN and CDR2 SVGIG (reference sequence). CDR3 loop: CAWSYRDRGLSQPQHF. The CDR3 DNA reads as TGTGCCTGGAGTTACCGGGACAGGGGGCTGAGTCAGCCCCAGCATTTT.

Points on this clone: One junction end does not reproduce the germline sequence, and a read error may be involved. The rearrangement joins TRBV4-3 to TRBJ2-3, with 7 bases matching TRBD1. Germline assignment: CDR1 LGHNA and CDR2 YSLEER. This CDR3 is 15 amino acids long. DNA for the CDR3: TGCGCCAGCAGCCAAGTACAGGGGAACACAGATGCGCAGTATTTT. Its protein is CASSQVQGNTDAQYF.

The rearrangement links TRBV7-9 to TRBJ2-7; perhaps TRBD2 as D (6 bases). V was trimmed by 5 bases and J by 3 bases, leaving 14 bases between them. Germline V gene data show CDR1 as SEHNR and CDR2 as FQNEAQ (reference sequence). CDR3 length: 14 amino acids. The DNA of the CDR3 is TGTGCCAGCAGCCCGCTAGTCGGGGGCTACGAGCAGTACTTC. Its protein is CASSPLVGGYEQYF.

The genes are TRBV6-5 and TRBJ1-6; 7 bases match TRBD1. The CDR3 loop spans 14 amino acids. Germline assignment: CDR1 MNHEY and CDR2 SVGAGI. V was pared by 2 bases and J by 7 bases, with 2 bases of the junction left unmatched. The CDR3 DNA reads TGTGCCAGCAGTTACGGGACAGACAATTCACCCCTCCACTTT. This sequence encodes CASSYGTDNSPLHF.

The chain employs TRBV30 and TRBJ1-1; D is uncertain. CDR3 length: 15 amino acids. The V end lost 0 bases, the J end lost 3 bases, and 14 bases lay between the germline ends. From germline, CDR1 is GTSNPN and CDR2 SVGIG (reference sequence). This CDR3 reads CAWSVQPFVYTEAFF. DNA for the CDR3: TGTGCCTGGAGTGTACAGCCCTTTGTTTACACTGAAGCTTTCTTT.

This clone was seen only a few times. The chain employs TRBV7-2 and TRBJ1-2; 10 positions match TRBD1. There are 14 residues in the CDR3. The V gene end was trimmed by 1 base and the J gene end by 4 bases; junction bases not matched to a gene: 0. The germline gives CDR1 SGHTA, CDR2 FQGNSA. DNA of the CDR3: TGTGCCAGCAGCTTAGGACAGGGGGCCTATGGCTACACCTTC. Translated: CASSLGQGAYGYTF.

The chain links TRBV5-4 to TRBJ1-4; 8 positions agree with TRBD1. The CDR3 totals 17 residues. Trimming removed 4 bases from V and 8 bases from J; junction bases left unmatched: 16. Germline V gene data show CDR1 as SGHNT and CDR2 as YYREEE (reference sequence). The DNA for the CDR3 is TGTGCCAGCAGCACTTACCCCCGGGACAGGTACCTCGAAAAACTGTTTTTT. Amino acid sequence: CASSTYPRDRYLEKLFF.

The chain has TRBV18 and TRBJ2-5, with D perhaps matching TRBD1 (6 bases). This CDR3 is 12 amino acids long. Trimming removed 3 bases from V and 10 bases from J, with 12 bases in between. Germline-derived CDR1 and CDR2 are KGHSH and LQKENI. The CDR3 region is CASSPVGGFQYF. The CDR3 nucleotides are TGTGCCAGCTCACCCGTAGGGGGTTTCCAGTACTTC.

V is TRBV9 and J is TRBJ1-1; D is unclear. CDR3 size: 13 residues. Germline V CDR1 and CDR2: SGDLS, YYNGEE. Trimming cost V 3 bases and J 1 base, with 7 bases left between them. For the CDR3, the DNA is TGTGCCAGCAGCGGAGGGAAGAACACTGAAGCTTTCTTT. Protein product: CASSGGKNTEAFF.

The gene calls are TRBV28 and TRBJ2-5, with 7 bases that match TRBD2. Looked up from germline, CDR1 is MDHEN and CDR2 is SYDVKM. The CDR3 contains 16 residues. With 6 bases clipped from V and 5 bases from J, the junction kept 15 bases outside the gene matches. The CDR3 region is CASSRTGGPAKETQYF. CDR3 bases: TGTGCCAGCAGCAGAACGGGGGGACCTGCAAAGGAGACCCAGTACTTC.